The present T cell receptor beta chain was sequenced within a study of T cell changes during pregnancy in multiple sclerosis. TCRdb's table, derived via immunoSEQ multiplex PCR, lists solely in-frame clones and lacks some. The table includes about 89,000 clones, approximately 93% detected once. This specimen consisted of peripheral blood, obtained after pregnancy. The TCR sequence derives from a female donor in good health, enrolled as a control in a pregnancy study.

CDR3: CASSLLGGQGIQYF. The DNA of the CDR3 is TGTGCCAGCAGTTTATTAGGGGGACAAGGCATTCAGTACTTC. The chain couples TRBV6-6 to TRBJ2-4; D might be TRBD1 (6 bases). V was trimmed by 4 bases and J by 9 bases, leaving 16 bases between them. The V gene's germline CDR1 is MNHNY and CDR2 SVGAGI (reference sequence). The CDR3 has 14 amino acids.